This note documents a single T cell receptor beta chain sequence. The CDR3 sequence is 15 residues long. V shed 8 bases, J shed 3 bases, and the junction held 7 bases outside the gene matches. The data stem from a study of molecular identifiers for immune sequencing clone quantification. CD8+CD4-CCR7+CD45RA+ cells were sorted as naive CD8 T cells. In TCRdb, the PCR reads were re-called with MiXCR into one record per CDR3 protein. The sample has more than 95,000 distinct CDR3 sequences; 20% to 25% are singletons. The sample taken for sequencing was naive CD8+ T cells from blood, with Jurkat cell RNA spiked in. Subset reported: FACS-sorted CD8+CD4-CCR7+CD45RA+ naive T cells. This chain joins TRBV12-3 or TRBV12-4 and TRBJ2-1, with 10 bases aligning to TRBD1. The TCR comes from a human donor in good health. Some libraries in this study had Jurkat cell RNA spiked in. The CDR3: CASRPRDRGYNEQFF. CDR3 DNA: TGTGCCAGCCGTCCTCGGGACAGGGGCTACAATGAGCAGTTCTTC.